The text below deals with one T cell receptor (beta chain). What it binds is unknown. The record originates from a study of cytomegalovirus exposure and HLA in healthy donors. Findings of the study overall: Versus the approximately 670-donor mean, an Asian-associated ancestry cluster reportedly showed fewer N-insertions in a later analysis. Within an earlier analysis, most TCR beta V segments proved productive either about 87% or about 30% of the time. CMV serostatus was the sole immune exposure data available.

Per the germline V gene, CDR1 is MNHEY and CDR2 is SMNVEV (reference sequence). The CDR3 is made up of 14 amino acids. V lost 4 bases and J lost 1, with 8 bases in between. A multiplex PCR was run with 60 Vbeta primers and 13 Jbeta primers. Clones were read by immunoSEQ multiplex PCR, and TCRdb kept only the in-frame ones, dropping some. The sample contains around 150,000 clones, 75% to 90% of which appear only once. The chain has TRBV27 and TRBJ1-3; the D is unclear. The sequence derives from a woman between 18 and 29 years old in good health and CMV-seronegative. Sequencing used PBMCs. The CDR3: CASSSRISGNTIYF. The CDR3 DNA is TGTGCCAGCAGTTCCAGGATATCTGGAAACACCATATATTTT.